This TCR beta chain was documented in a study of early T cells in non-severe SARS-CoV-2 infection. Study context: Unsorted whole blood bulk RNA was sequenced, with unpaired chains.

Germline V gene data show CDR1 as PRHDT and CDR2 as FYEKMQ (reference sequence). CDR3 length: 14 residues. V lost 1 base and J lost 4; bases outside the gene matches: 2. Each cDNA molecule carried a unique molecular identifier. TCRdb fed the 5' RACE reads into MiXCR, producing one record per CDR3 protein. The sample contains approximately 80,000 distinct CDR3 sequences, about 11% of which appear only once. The source was whole blood, collected at baseline. This receptor was identified in an adult who was a healthcare worker with PCR-confirmed SARS-CoV-2 infection or an uninfected control (not recorded which). The chain employs TRBV13 and TRBJ2-5; 8 nucleotides align to TRBD1. The CDR3 sequence: CASSLADRVETQYF. The CDR3, as DNA: TGTGCCAGCAGCTTAGCGGACAGGGTAGAGACCCAGTACTTC.